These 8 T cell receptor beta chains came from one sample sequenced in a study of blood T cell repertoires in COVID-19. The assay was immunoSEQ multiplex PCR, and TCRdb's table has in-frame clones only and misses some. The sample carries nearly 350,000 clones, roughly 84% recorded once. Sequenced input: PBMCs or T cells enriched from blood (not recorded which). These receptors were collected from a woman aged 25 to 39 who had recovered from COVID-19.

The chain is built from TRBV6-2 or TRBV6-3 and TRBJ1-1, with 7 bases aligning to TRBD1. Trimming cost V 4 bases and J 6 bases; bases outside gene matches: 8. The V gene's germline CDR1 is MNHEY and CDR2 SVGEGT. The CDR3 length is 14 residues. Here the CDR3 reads CASSLTGERAEAFF. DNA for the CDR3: TGTGCCAGCAGTTTAACAGGGGAAAGAGCTGAAGCTTTCTTT.

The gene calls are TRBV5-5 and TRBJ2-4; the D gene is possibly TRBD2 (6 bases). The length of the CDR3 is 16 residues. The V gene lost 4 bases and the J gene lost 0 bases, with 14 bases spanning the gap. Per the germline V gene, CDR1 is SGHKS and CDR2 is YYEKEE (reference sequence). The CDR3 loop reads CASSPAGGEAKNIQYF. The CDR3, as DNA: TGTGCCAGCAGCCCTGCCGGAGGGGAAGCCAAAAACATTCAGTACTTC.

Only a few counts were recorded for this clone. The CDR3 DNA follows: TGTGCCAGTAGTCCTCTAGACAGGGGGGCCAACGTCCTGACTTTC. Translating gives CASSPLDRGANVLTF. The chain has TRBV19 and TRBJ2-6; TRBD1 is a possible D gene (6 bases). V was trimmed by 5 bases and J by 4 bases, leaving 12 bases between them. This CDR3 contains 15 residues. Germline-derived CDR1 and CDR2 are LNHDA and SQIVND (reference sequence).

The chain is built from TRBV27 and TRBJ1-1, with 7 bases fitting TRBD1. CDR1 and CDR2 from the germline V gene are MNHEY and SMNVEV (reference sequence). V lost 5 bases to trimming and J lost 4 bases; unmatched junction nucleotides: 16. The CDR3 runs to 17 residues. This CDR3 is CASSPLTSLTGVTEAFF. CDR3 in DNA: TGTGCCAGCAGTCCCCTCACATCCCTCACAGGGGTCACTGAAGCTTTCTTT.

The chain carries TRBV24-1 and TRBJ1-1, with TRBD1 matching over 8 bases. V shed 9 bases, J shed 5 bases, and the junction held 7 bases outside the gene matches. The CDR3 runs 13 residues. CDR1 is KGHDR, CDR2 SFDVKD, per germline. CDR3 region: CATQRTGRTEAFF. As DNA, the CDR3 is TGTGCCACCCAACGGACAGGGAGAACTGAAGCTTTCTTT.

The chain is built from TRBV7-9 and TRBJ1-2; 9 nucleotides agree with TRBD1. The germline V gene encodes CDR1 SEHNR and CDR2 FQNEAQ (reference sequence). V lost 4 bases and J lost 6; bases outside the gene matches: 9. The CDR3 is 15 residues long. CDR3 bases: TGTGCCAGCAGCTGGTTATCCGGGACAGGGAATGGCTACACCTTC. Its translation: CASSWLSGTGNGYTF.

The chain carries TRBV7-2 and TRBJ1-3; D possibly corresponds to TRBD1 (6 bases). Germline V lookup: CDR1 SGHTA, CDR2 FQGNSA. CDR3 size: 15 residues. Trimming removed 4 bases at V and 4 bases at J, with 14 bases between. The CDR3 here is CASSYSGTPGNTIYF. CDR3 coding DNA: TGTGCCAGCAGCTATTCCGGGACACCCGGAAACACCATATATTTT. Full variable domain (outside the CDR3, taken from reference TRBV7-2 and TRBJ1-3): GAGVSQSPSNKVTEKGKDVELRCDPISGHTALYWYRQSLGQGLEFLIYFQGNSAPDKSGLPSDRFSAERTGGSVSTLTIQRTQQEDSAVYLCASSYSGTPGNTIYFGEGSWLTVV.

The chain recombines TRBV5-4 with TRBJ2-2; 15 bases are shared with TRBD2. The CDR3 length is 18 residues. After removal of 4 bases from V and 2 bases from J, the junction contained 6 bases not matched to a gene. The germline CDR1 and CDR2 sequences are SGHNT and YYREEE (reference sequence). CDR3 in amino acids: CASSSPGLAGGNTGELFF. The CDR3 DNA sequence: TGTGCCAGCAGCAGTCCGGGACTAGCGGGGGGAAACACCGGGGAGCTGTTTTTT.